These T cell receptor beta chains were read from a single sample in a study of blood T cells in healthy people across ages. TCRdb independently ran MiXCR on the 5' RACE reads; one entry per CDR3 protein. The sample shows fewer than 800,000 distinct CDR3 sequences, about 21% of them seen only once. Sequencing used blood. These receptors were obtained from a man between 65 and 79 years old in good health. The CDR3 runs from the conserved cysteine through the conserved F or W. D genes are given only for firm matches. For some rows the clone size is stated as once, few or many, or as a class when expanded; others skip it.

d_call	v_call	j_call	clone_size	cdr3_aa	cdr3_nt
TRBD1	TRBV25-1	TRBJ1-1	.	CASSEGQGAGNTEAFF	TGTGCCAGCAGTGAAGGGCAGGGGGCTGGGAACACTGAAGCTTTCTTT
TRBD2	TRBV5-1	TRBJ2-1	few	CASSLKAGAYNEQFF	TGCGCCAGCAGCTTGAAGGCGGGAGCCTACAATGAGCAGTTCTTC
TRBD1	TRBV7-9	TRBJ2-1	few	CASSPRTGISSEQFF	TGTGCCAGCAGCCCACGGACAGGGATAAGCAGTGAGCAGTTCTTC
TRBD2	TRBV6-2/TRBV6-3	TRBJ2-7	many	CASRLAGGYEQYF	TGTGCCAGCAGATTAGCGGGAGGCTACGAGCAGTACTTC
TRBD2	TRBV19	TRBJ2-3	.	CASSKPLRLAGGLGTDTQYF	TGTGCCAGTAGTAAGCCCCTCCGACTAGCGGGAGGGCTTGGAACAGATACGCAGTATTTT
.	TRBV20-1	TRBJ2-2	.	CSARHRQENTGELFF	TGCAGTGCTCGTCACAGACAGGAGAACACCGGGGAGCTGTTTTTT
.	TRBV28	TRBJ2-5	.	CASSQDSRREETQYF	TGTGCCAGCAGTCAGGACTCCCGGAGGGAGGAGACCCAGTACTTC
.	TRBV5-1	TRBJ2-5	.	CASSFWRLQETQYF	TGCGCCAGCAGCTTTTGGAGACTTCAAGAGACCCAGTACTTC
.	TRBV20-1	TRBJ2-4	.	CSALEILAKNIQYF	TGCAGTGCATTGGAGATACTAGCCAAAAACATTCAGTACTTC
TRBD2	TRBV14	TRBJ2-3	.	CASSQVSGGDTQYF	TGTGCCAGCAGCCAAGTCTCCGGGGGGGATACGCAGTATTTT
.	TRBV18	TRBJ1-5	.	CASSPQESSQPQHF	TGTGCCAGCTCACCGCAGGAAAGTAGTCAGCCCCAGCATTTT
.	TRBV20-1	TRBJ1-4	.	CSATGGFGEKLFF	TGCAGTGCTACTGGGGGGTTCGGTGAAAAACTGTTTTTT
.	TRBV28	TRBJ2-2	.	CASSLFGTKTGELFF	TGTGCCAGCAGTTTATTCGGGACAAAAACCGGGGAGCTGTTTTTT
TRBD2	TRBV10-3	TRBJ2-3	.	CAISGGGSRTDTQYF	TGTGCCATCAGTGGAGGCGGGAGTAGAACAGATACGCAGTATTTT
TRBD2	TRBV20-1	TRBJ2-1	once	CSARPTSGRGYNEQFF	TGCAGTGCTAGACCTACTAGCGGGAGGGGGTACAATGAGCAGTTCTTC
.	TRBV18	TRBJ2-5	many	CASSPPGQETQYF	TGTGCCAGCTCACCACCGGGTCAAGAGACCCAGTACTTC
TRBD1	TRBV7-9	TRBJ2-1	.	CASSKTGASYNEQFF	TGTGCCAGCAGCAAAACAGGGGCCTCCTACAATGAGCAGTTCTTC
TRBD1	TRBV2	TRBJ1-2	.	CASRLDRGYGYTF	TGTGCCAGCAGATTGGACAGGGGATACGGCTACACCTTC
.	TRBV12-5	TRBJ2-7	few	CAGGLVGVYEQYF	TGTGCTGGTGGTTTGGTAGGCGTCTACGAGCAGTACTTC
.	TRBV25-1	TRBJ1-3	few	CASSEGSYSGNTIYF	TGTGCCAGCAGTGAGGGTAGTTACTCTGGAAACACCATATATTTT
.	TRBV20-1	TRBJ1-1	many	CSATGLGAEAFF	TGCAGTGCAACCGGCCTAGGAGCTGAAGCTTTCTTT
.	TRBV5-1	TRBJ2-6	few	CASSLGRTTSSGANVLTF	TGCGCCAGCAGCTTGGGTCGCACAACCTCCTCTGGGGCCAACGTCCTGACTTTC
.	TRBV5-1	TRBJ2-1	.	CASSLIAGGSSYNEQFF	TGCGCCAGCAGCTTGATCGCGGGCGGTAGCTCCTACAATGAGCAGTTCTTC
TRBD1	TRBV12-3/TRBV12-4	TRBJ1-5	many	CASSPDRGNQPQHF	TGTGCCAGCAGTCCGGACAGGGGGAATCAGCCCCAGCATTTT
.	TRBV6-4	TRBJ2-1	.	CASSETTSYNEQFF	TGTGCCAGCAGTGAAACCACATCCTACAATGAGCAGTTCTTC
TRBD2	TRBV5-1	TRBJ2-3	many	CASSLGLADTDTQYF	TGCGCCAGCAGCTTGGGACTAGCGGACACAGATACGCAGTATTTT
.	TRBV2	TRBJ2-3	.	CASTRDYTNTQYF	TGTGCCAGCACCAGGGATTACACAAATACGCAGTATTTT
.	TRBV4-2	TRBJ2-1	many	CASSQDWSGLDEQFF	TGTGCCAGCAGCCAAGATTGGAGTGGGTTGGATGAGCAGTTCTTC
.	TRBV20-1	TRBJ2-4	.	CSATPGTNIQYF	TGCAGTGCTACACCGGGAACAAACATTCAGTACTTC
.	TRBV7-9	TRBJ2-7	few	CASSQDLDEQYF	TGTGCCAGCAGCCAAGACTTAGACGAGCAGTACTTC
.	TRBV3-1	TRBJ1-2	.	CASSRGTSGGGYTF	TGTGCCAGCAGCCGGGGGACTTCAGGCGGGGGCTACACCTTC
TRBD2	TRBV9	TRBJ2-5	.	CASGDGASGYQETQYF	TGTGCCAGCGGGGATGGGGCTAGCGGGTACCAAGAGACCCAGTACTTC
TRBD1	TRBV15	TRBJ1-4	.	CATSRAWTGEEELFF	TGTGCCACCAGCAGAGCCTGGACAGGGGAGGAAGAACTGTTTTTT
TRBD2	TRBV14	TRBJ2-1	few	CASSQEGAGGRSNEQFF	TGTGCCAGCAGCCAAGAAGGGGCGGGAGGCCGGAGCAATGAGCAGTTCTTC
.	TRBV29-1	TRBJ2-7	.	CSAGGVDEQYF	TGCAGCGCCGGCGGGGTGGACGAGCAGTACTTC
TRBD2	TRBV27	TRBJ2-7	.	CASSWREGYEQYF	TGTGCCAGCAGTTGGCGGGAGGGGTACGAGCAGTACTTC
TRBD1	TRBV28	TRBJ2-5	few	CASSPGTGFQETQYF	TGTGCCAGCAGCCCCGGGACAGGGTTCCAAGAGACCCAGTACTTC
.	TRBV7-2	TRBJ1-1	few	CASSLDGTRAFF	TGTGCCAGCAGCTTGGACGGGACACGGGCTTTCTTT
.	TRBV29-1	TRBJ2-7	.	CSVQGLYEQYF	TGCAGTGTACAGGGCCTCTACGAGCAGTACTTC
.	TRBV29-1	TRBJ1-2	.	CSVIGAGATNYGYTF	TGCAGCGTTATCGGGGCAGGGGCTACTAACTATGGCTACACCTTC
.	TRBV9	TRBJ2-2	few	CASSVAGSNTGELFF	TGTGCCAGCAGCGTAGCTGGTTCTAACACCGGGGAGCTGTTTTTT